The rows below give T cell receptor beta chains drawn from one sample of a study of T cell changes during pregnancy in multiple sclerosis. Sequencing used immunoSEQ multiplex PCR; TCRdb keeps in-frame clones, though not all of them. The data contain some 56,000 clones, around 92% of them singletons. The sample consisted of CD4+ T cells from peripheral blood mononuclear cells, taken after pregnancy. These TCRs come from a female donor with multiple sclerosis, enrolled in a pregnancy study. The CDR3 runs from the conserved cysteine through the conserved F or W. Each record gives: D gene, J gene, V gene, clone size, CDR3 protein, CDR3 DNA. D genes are given only for firm matches. Clone size is not always given. Where it is, it says once, few, many or a class for expanded clones.

d_gene: TRBD1
j_gene: TRBJ1-6
v_gene: TRBV2
abundance: .
CDR3aa: CASSDRGTGSSPLHF
CDR3nt: TGTGCCAGCAGTGACCGCGGGACAGGGAGTTCACCCCTCCACTTT

d_gene: .
j_gene: TRBJ1-1
v_gene: TRBV9
abundance: .
CDR3aa: CASSVDLGRTEAFF
CDR3nt: TGTGCCAGCAGCGTAGATCTGGGGAGGACTGAAGCTTTCTTT

d_gene: TRBD2
j_gene: TRBJ2-3
v_gene: TRBV5-4
abundance: .
CDR3aa: CASSLGGGLTDTQYF
CDR3nt: TGTGCCAGCAGCTTGGGGGGGGGACTCACAGATACGCAGTATTTT

d_gene: TRBD2
j_gene: TRBJ2-3
v_gene: TRBV5-1
abundance: once
CDR3aa: CASSLPLAGGSTDTQYF
CDR3nt: TGCGCCAGCAGCTTGCCACTAGCGGGGGGATCGACAGATACGCAGTATTTT

d_gene: TRBD1
j_gene: TRBJ1-6
v_gene: TRBV7-2
abundance: few
CDR3aa: CASTEQGQSSPLHF
CDR3nt: TGTGCCAGCACCGAGCAGGGACAGTCGTCACCCCTCCACTTT

d_gene: .
j_gene: TRBJ1-2
v_gene: TRBV5-5
abundance: few
CDR3aa: CASSPTGNVRGYTF
CDR3nt: TGTGCCAGCAGCCCTACAGGGAATGTGCGAGGCTACACCTTC

d_gene: TRBD1
j_gene: TRBJ1-6
v_gene: TRBV5-6
abundance: once
CDR3aa: CASSRTGDNSPLHF
CDR3nt: TGTGCCAGCAGCCGGACAGGGGATAATTCACCCCTCCACTTT

d_gene: TRBD2
j_gene: TRBJ2-2
v_gene: TRBV9
abundance: .
CDR3aa: CASSVVAGATGELFF
CDR3nt: TGTGCCAGCAGCGTAGTAGCGGGGGCCACCGGGGAGCTGTTTTTT

d_gene: .
j_gene: TRBJ1-5
v_gene: TRBV5-6
abundance: .
CDR3aa: CASSLMAVSNQPQHF
CDR3nt: TGTGCCAGCAGCTTGATGGCGGTTAGCAATCAGCCCCAGCATTTT

d_gene: TRBD2
j_gene: TRBJ2-5
v_gene: TRBV19
abundance: .
CDR3aa: CASSPSGGVRETQYF
CDR3nt: TGTGCCAGTAGTCCTAGCGGGGGGGTTAGAGAGACCCAGTACTTC

d_gene: .
j_gene: TRBJ2-2
v_gene: TRBV11-2
abundance: .
CDR3aa: CASRMRLRAGELFF
CDR3nt: TGTGCCAGCAGGATGCGTCTCCGGGCCGGGGAGCTGTTTTTT

d_gene: .
j_gene: TRBJ2-7
v_gene: TRBV29-1
abundance: .
CDR3aa: CSVARGPYEQYF
CDR3nt: TGCAGCGTTGCTAGGGGCCCCTACGAGCAGTACTTC

d_gene: .
j_gene: TRBJ1-3
v_gene: TRBV30
abundance: .
CDR3aa: CAWSVLAVSGNTIYF
CDR3nt: TGTGCCTGGAGTGTATTAGCGGTCTCTGGAAACACCATATATTTT

d_gene: TRBD2
j_gene: TRBJ2-7
v_gene: TRBV7-2
abundance: .
CDR3aa: CASSLDWEGTYEQYF
CDR3nt: TGTGCCAGCAGCTTAGACTGGGAGGGAACCTACGAGCAGTACTTC

d_gene: TRBD1
j_gene: TRBJ1-2
v_gene: TRBV7-2
abundance: .
CDR3aa: CASSPGTGEGYGYTF
CDR3nt: TGTGCCAGCAGCCCGGGGACAGGGGAAGGCTATGGCTACACCTTC

d_gene: TRBD1
j_gene: TRBJ1-1
v_gene: TRBV5-1
abundance: .
CDR3aa: CASSSTGGMTEAFF
CDR3nt: TGCGCCAGCAGCTCGACAGGGGGGATGACTGAAGCTTTCTTT

d_gene: .
j_gene: TRBJ1-5
v_gene: TRBV19
abundance: .
CDR3aa: CASTDTRYSNQPQHF
CDR3nt: TGTGCCAGTACGGACACGCGCTATAGCAATCAGCCCCAGCATTTT

d_gene: .
j_gene: TRBJ1-2
v_gene: TRBV30
abundance: .
CDR3aa: CAWRARGINYGYTF
CDR3nt: TGTGCCTGGAGGGCCAGGGGAATTAACTATGGCTACACCTTC

d_gene: .
j_gene: TRBJ1-1
v_gene: TRBV27
abundance: .
CDR3aa: CASRRVSPLNTEAFF
CDR3nt: TGTGCCAGCAGGCGCGTATCACCACTGAACACTGAAGCTTTCTTT

d_gene: TRBD1
j_gene: TRBJ2-7
v_gene: TRBV2
abundance: .
CDR3aa: CASSDQGAGYEQYF
CDR3nt: TGTGCCAGCAGTGATCAGGGGGCCGGTTACGAGCAGTACTTC

d_gene: TRBD2
j_gene: TRBJ2-1
v_gene: TRBV7-8
abundance: .
CDR3aa: CASSRSGGADEQFF
CDR3nt: TGTGCCAGCAGCCGAAGCGGGGGGGCCGATGAGCAGTTCTTC

d_gene: .
j_gene: TRBJ1-2
v_gene: TRBV6-5
abundance: .
CDR3aa: CASGGGLDNYGYTF
CDR3nt: TGTGCCAGCGGGGGGGGGCTAGATAACTATGGCTACACCTTC

d_gene: TRBD1
j_gene: TRBJ1-2
v_gene: TRBV10-3
abundance: .
CDR3aa: CAISGPSSDRAFGGYTF
CDR3nt: TGTGCCATCAGTGGCCCCTCTTCAGACAGGGCGTTTGGGGGCTACACCTTC

d_gene: .
j_gene: TRBJ2-5
v_gene: TRBV11-3
abundance: .
CDR3aa: CASSRVGETQYF
CDR3nt: TGTGCCAGCAGCCGGGTTGGGGAGACCCAGTACTTC

d_gene: .
j_gene: TRBJ2-1
v_gene: TRBV29-1
abundance: .
CDR3aa: CSVDRGGNEQFF
CDR3nt: TGCAGCGTTGACAGGGGCGGCAATGAGCAGTTCTTC

d_gene: TRBD2
j_gene: TRBJ2-7
v_gene: TRBV18
abundance: .
CDR3aa: CASSPLLAGGASEQYF
CDR3nt: TGTGCCAGCTCACCTCTACTAGCGGGGGGCGCTTCCGAGCAGTACTTC

d_gene: .
j_gene: TRBJ2-3
v_gene: TRBV5-6
abundance: .
CDR3aa: CASSLAFFKNSSTDTQYF
CDR3nt: TGTGCCAGCAGCTTGGCCTTCTTTAAGAACAGTTCCACAGATACGCAGTATTTT

d_gene: .
j_gene: TRBJ2-7
v_gene: TRBV7-2
abundance: .
CDR3aa: CASSLRVDSATSYEQYF
CDR3nt: TGTGCCAGCAGCTTACGGGTGGACAGTGCGACCTCCTACGAGCAGTACTTC

d_gene: .
j_gene: TRBJ2-5
v_gene: TRBV2
abundance: .
CDR3aa: CASSGGRYQETQYF
CDR3nt: TGTGCCAGCAGTGGCGGCCGGTACCAAGAGACCCAGTACTTC

d_gene: TRBD2
j_gene: TRBJ2-3
v_gene: TRBV7-2
abundance: .
CDR3aa: CASSSTSRSVDTQYF
CDR3nt: TGTGCCAGCAGTTCGACTAGCCGGAGTGTAGATACGCAGTATTTT

d_gene: .
j_gene: TRBJ2-1
v_gene: TRBV7-6
abundance: .
CDR3aa: CASSLRQSNEQFF
CDR3nt: TGTGCCAGCAGCTTAAGACAGAGCAATGAGCAGTTCTTC

d_gene: TRBD2
j_gene: TRBJ2-1
v_gene: TRBV6-5
abundance: .
CDR3aa: CASSQLAGGYNEQFF
CDR3nt: TGTGCCAGCAGCCAGCTGGCGGGGGGCTACAATGAGCAGTTCTTC

d_gene: TRBD1
j_gene: TRBJ1-1
v_gene: TRBV9
abundance: .
CDR3aa: CASSFQDRGLTEAFF
CDR3nt: TGTGCCAGCAGCTTCCAAGACAGGGGGCTCACTGAAGCTTTCTTT

d_gene: TRBD1
j_gene: TRBJ1-1
v_gene: TRBV7-2
abundance: .
CDR3aa: CASSSQGATEAFF
CDR3nt: TGTGCCAGCAGCTCACAGGGGGCCACTGAAGCTTTCTTT

d_gene: TRBD1
j_gene: TRBJ1-1
v_gene: TRBV6-5
abundance: .
CDR3aa: CASSPPGGNTEAFF
CDR3nt: TGTGCCAGCAGCCCCCCAGGGGGGAACACTGAAGCTTTCTTT